These 7 T cell receptor beta chains share one sample of origin, sequenced in a study of technical replicates of blood from several donors. The assay was immunoSEQ multiplex PCR, and TCRdb's table has in-frame clones only and misses some. The sample includes 55,000 to 65,000 clones, 97% seen only once; the top ten take around 0.19%. The sequenced sample consisted of T cells isolated from PBMCs. These receptors were obtained from a human donor in good health.

This chain joins TRBV19 and TRBJ2-3; TRBD2 matches 12 bases. The trim removed 8 bases at V and 6 bases at J, leaving 12 bases unmatched. The V gene's germline CDR1 is LNHDA and CDR2 SQIVND (reference sequence). The length of the CDR3 is 16 residues. The CDR3 sequence is CASEPGTSGPWDTQYF. As DNA, the CDR3 is TGTGCCAGTGAACCCGGGACTAGCGGGCCCTGGGATACGCAGTATTTT.

J is TRBJ2-7 and V is TRBV11-2; 8 bases fit TRBD2. Germline V lookup: CDR1 SGHAT, CDR2 FQNNGV. There are 17 residues in the CDR3. V lost 5 bases, J lost 1 base, and 13 bases stayed unmatched. The CDR3 DNA sequence: TGTGCCAGCAGCCCGGGCCAGCTAGCGGGCCCGTCCTACGAGCAGTACTTC. Amino acid sequence: CASSPGQLAGPSYEQYF.

The rearrangement uses TRBV20-1 and TRBJ2-2; D possibly corresponds to TRBD2 (6 bases). Germline loops: CDR1 DFQATT, CDR2 SNEGSKA (reference sequence). The CDR3 totals 11 residues. The chain's CDR3 is CSCSGTGELFF. CDR3 nucleotides: TGCTCTTGTAGCGGCACCGGGGAGCTGTTTTTT.

The chain joins TRBV11-2 to TRBJ2-2; no reliable D call. V was clipped by 0 bases and J by 4 bases, with 12 bases between them. Germline V gene sequence: CDR1 SGHAT, CDR2 FQNNGV. This CDR3 region has 16 residues. The CDR3 region is CASSLEVPEATGELFF. DNA of the CDR3: TGTGCCAGCAGCTTAGAGGTGCCCGAGGCCACCGGGGAGCTGTTTTTT. Complete variable domain (other parts from reference TRBV11-2 and TRBJ2-2): EAGVAQSPRYKIIEKRQSVAFWCNPISGHATLYWYQQILGQGPKLLIQFQNNGVVDDSQLPKDRFSAERLKGVDSTLKIQPAKLEDSAVYLCASSLEVPEATGELFFGEGSRLTVL.

This sequence joins TRBV5-1 and TRBJ2-1, with 8 bases that match TRBD2. Germline V lookup: CDR1 SGHRS, CDR2 YFSETQ. The CDR3 sequence is 15 residues long. V trimming: 6 bases; J trimming: 8 bases; junction bases outside the gene matches: 13. CDR3 DNA: TGCGCCAGCACCTTTAGCGGGGACCTTGGGGATGAGCAGTTCTTC. Amino acids: CASTFSGDLGDEQFF. Using reference TRBV5-1 and TRBJ2-1 for the parts outside the CDR3, the full variable domain is KAGVTQTPRYLIKTRGQQVTLSCSPISGHRSVSWYQQTPGQGLQFLFEYFSETQRNKGNFPGRFSGRQFSNSRSEMNVSTLELGDSALYLCASTFSGDLGDEQFFGPGTRLTVL.

The genes are TRBV9 and TRBJ2-1; no clear D gene. Trimming shortened V by 0 bases and J by 7 bases, and 11 bases separated the two germline ends. The germline V gene has CDR1 SGDLS and CDR2 YYNGEE. The CDR3 length is 14 residues. In DNA, the CDR3 is TGTGCCAGCAGCGTAGCAATTAGTCCGAATGAGCAGTTCTTC. Protein sequence: CASSVAISPNEQFF.

The V gene is TRBV7-9, the J gene TRBJ1-1, with 7 nucleotides matching TRBD1. V gave up 1 base and J gave up 8 bases; unmatched junction bases: 7. CDR1 and CDR2 (germline): SEHNR, FQNEAQ (reference sequence). The CDR3 spans 14 residues. The CDR3 sequence is CASSLGEGAQEAFF. The CDR3 nucleotides are TGTGCCAGCAGCTTAGGAGAGGGGGCCCAGGAAGCTTTCTTT.